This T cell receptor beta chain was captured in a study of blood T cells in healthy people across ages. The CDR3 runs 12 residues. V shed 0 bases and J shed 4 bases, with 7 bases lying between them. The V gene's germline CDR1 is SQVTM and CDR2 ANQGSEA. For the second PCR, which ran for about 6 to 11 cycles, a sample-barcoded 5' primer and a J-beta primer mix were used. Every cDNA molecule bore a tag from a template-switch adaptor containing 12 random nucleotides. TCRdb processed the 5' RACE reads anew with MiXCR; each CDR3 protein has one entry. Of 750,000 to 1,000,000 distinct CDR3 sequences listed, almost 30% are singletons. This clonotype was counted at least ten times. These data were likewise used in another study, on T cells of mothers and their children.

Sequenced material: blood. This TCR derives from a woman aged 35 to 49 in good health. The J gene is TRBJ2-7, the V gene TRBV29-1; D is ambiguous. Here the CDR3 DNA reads TGCAGCGTTGAAGATGACGAGTACGAGCAGTACTTC. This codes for CSVEDDEYEQYF.